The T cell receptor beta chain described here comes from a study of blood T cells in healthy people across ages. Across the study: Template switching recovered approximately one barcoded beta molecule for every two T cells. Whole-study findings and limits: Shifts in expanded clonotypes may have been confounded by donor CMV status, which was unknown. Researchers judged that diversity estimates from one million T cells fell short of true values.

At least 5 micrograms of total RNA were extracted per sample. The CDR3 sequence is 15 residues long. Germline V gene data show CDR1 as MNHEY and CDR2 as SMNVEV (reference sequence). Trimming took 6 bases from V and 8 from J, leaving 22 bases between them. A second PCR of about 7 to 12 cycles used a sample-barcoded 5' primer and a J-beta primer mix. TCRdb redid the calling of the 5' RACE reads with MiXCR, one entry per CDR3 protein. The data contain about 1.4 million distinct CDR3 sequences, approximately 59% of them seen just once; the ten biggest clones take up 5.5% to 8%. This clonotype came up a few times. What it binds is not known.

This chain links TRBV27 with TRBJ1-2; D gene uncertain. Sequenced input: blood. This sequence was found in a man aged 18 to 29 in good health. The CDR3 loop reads CASRRLTEIRRGYTF. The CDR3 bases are TGTGCCAGCAGAAGACTAACAGAAATCAGGCGAGGCTACACCTTC.